The 5 T cell receptor beta chains below come from one sample, sequenced in a study of chronic HIV infection and antiretroviral therapy (dated by TCRdb to between 2014 and 2016). Receptor libraries were prepared by 5' RACE. Sequencing was carried out with an Illumina MiSeq. The public reads were quality trimmed at Q25 with fastp and then assembled into clones with MiXCR by TCRdb, keeping productive beta chains. Every CDR3 protein is listed once, alongside the most common genes and DNA of its rows. This sample has roughly 48,000 distinct CDR3 sequences in its table, and 19% of those were observed once. Of the sample, around 2.8% falls within the top ten clones. The sequencing input was peripheral blood. The receptors here all came from an adult who had HIV and had not received antiretroviral therapy, or was an uninfected healthy control (not recorded which).

The chain couples TRBV5-4 to TRBJ2-5; D ambiguous. Trimming stripped 5 bases from V and 4 bases from J, with 12 bases between. This CDR3 is 13 amino acids long. Looked up from germline, CDR1 is SGHNT and CDR2 is YYREEE (reference sequence). CDR3 region: CASSSIGIETQYF. The CDR3 coding sequence is TGTGCCAGCAGTTCGATAGGGATAGAGACCCAGTACTTC.

The CDR3 DNA reads as TGTGCCAGCAGTCTGCCACTGAAAAGCACAGATACGCAGTATTTT. This gives the protein CASSLPLKSTDTQYF. V is TRBV28 and J is TRBJ2-3; D unclear. CDR1 is MDHEN, CDR2 SYDVKM, per germline. The V gene lost 5 bases and the J gene lost 0 bases, with 12 bases spanning the gap. CDR3 length: 15 residues.

CDR3 DNA sequence: TGCAGCGTTGAGAGGACAAATGAGCAGTTCTTC. Translating it yields CSVERTNEQFF. The chain uses TRBV29-1 and TRBJ2-1, with D perhaps TRBD1 (5 bases). The CDR3 sequence is 11 residues long. Germline V gene sequence: CDR1 SQVTM, CDR2 ANQGSEA. V gave up 3 bases and J gave up 7 bases, with 7 bases separating them.

This chain uses TRBV11-2 with TRBJ2-7; 8 bases map to TRBD2. The J segment lost 11 bases and the V segment lost 3 bases, leaving 12 bases of the junction unmatched. Looked up from germline, CDR1 is SGHAT and CDR2 is FQNNGV. The CDR3 has 14 residues. The CDR3 nucleotides are TGTGCCAGCAGCTTTTCCGGGCGGGGGGATGGGAAGTACTTC. Translated: CASSFSGRGDGKYF. The full variable domain, with the rest looked up from reference TRBV11-2 and TRBJ2-7, is EAGVAQSPRYKIIEKRQSVAFWCNPISGHATLYWYQQILGQGPKLLIQFQNNGVVDDSQLPKDRFSAERLKGVDSTLKIQPAKLEDSAVYLCASSFSGRGDGKYFGPGTRLTVT.

The genes are TRBV6-6 and TRBJ1-5, with 10 bases aligning to TRBD1. After removal of 2 bases from V and 7 bases from J, the junction contained 17 bases not matched to a gene. The CDR3 runs 19 residues. Germline V lookup: CDR1 MNHNY, CDR2 SVGAGI (reference sequence). CDR3 amino acids: CASSYAGQGFRGESQPQHF. The CDR3 coding sequence is TGTGCCAGCAGTTACGCGGGACAGGGGTTTCGGGGTGAATCGCAGCCCCAGCATTTT.